This record looks at one TCR beta chain sequence and its context. Its antigen is not known. V lost 4 bases, J lost 7 bases, and 18 bases lay in between. The CDR3 extends over 14 amino acids. CDR1 is SGHRS and CDR2 is YFSETQ in the germline V gene. The sample originates from a study of T cells in localized non-small cell lung cancer. Study-wide results and caveats: Because only a single region of the tumor was sequenced, heterogeneity remains possible. Density of T cells in blood, when higher, went with longer overall survival.

Using immunoSEQ multiplex PCR, the repertoire was profiled, and TCRdb retains in-frame clones only, with some absent. The data hold roughly 1,400 clones, with approximately 25% observed a single time. V and J are TRBV5-1 and TRBJ2-7; no reliable D call. The source was lung tumor tissue, collected before any cancer treatment. The sequence derives from a male donor older than 55 with stage II lung adenocarcinoma. In DNA, the CDR3 is TGCGCCAGCAGCGTTCCCTCCTCCGGGTTTGAGCAGTACTTC. This encodes CASSVPSSGFEQYF.